One sample yielded the 7 T cell receptor beta chains listed below, sequenced in a study of PD-1 blockade in classical Hodgkin lymphoma. The assay was immunoSEQ multiplex PCR, and TCRdb's table has in-frame clones only and misses some. The sample shows about 60,000 clones, roughly 92% of them seen only once. Indicated time point: cycle 4 day 1 (C4D1), after five to seven weeks of nivolumab. After autologous stem cell transplantation all patients relapsed, and prior brentuximab vedotin exposure differed between cohorts. Specimen: peripheral blood mononuclear cells (PBMCs), collected before the fourth cycle of nivolumab. These receptors were obtained from a human donor with classical Hodgkin lymphoma.

This clone was found once. The chain recombines TRBV4-2 with TRBJ2-1; possibly TRBD1 or TRBD2 for D (6 bases each). Per germline, CDR1 LGHNA and CDR2 YNFKEQ. V was clipped by 0 bases and J by 7 bases, with 10 bases between them. This CDR3 is 14 amino acids long. The chain's CDR3 is CASSQETGANEQFF. As DNA, the CDR3 is TGTGCCAGCAGCCAAGAAACGGGGGCGAATGAGCAGTTCTTC.

The rearrangement links TRBV18 to TRBJ2-3; 8 nucleotides match TRBD1. Per germline, CDR1 KGHSH and CDR2 LQKENI. V was clipped by 5 bases and J by 0 bases; unmatched bases: 4. The CDR3 extends over 15 amino acids. Here the CDR3 reads CASSGQGLSTDTQYF. CDR3 DNA sequence: TGTGCCAGCTCAGGACAGGGACTTAGCACAGATACGCAGTATTTT. Using reference TRBV18 and TRBJ2-3 for the parts outside the CDR3, the full variable domain is NAGVMQNPRHLVRRRGQEARLRCSPMKGHSHVYWYRQLPEEGLKFMVYLQKENIIDESGMPKERFSAEFPKEGPSILRIQQVVRGDSAAYFCASSGQGLSTDTQYFGPGTRLTVL.

The chain combines TRBV19 with TRBJ1-2, with D uncertain. The CDR3 totals 14 residues. Germline values: CDR1 LNHDA, CDR2 SQIVND (reference sequence). With 4 bases removed from V and 4 bases from J, the gap between germline ends came to 13 bases. CDR3 coding DNA: TGTGCCAGTAGTACGTCCACCCAGGCCTATGGCTACACCTTC. Translation gives CASSTSTQAYGYTF.

The chain employs TRBV7-7 and TRBJ2-2; 8 bases map to TRBD2. This CDR3 is 13 amino acids long. Germline V gene lookup returns CDR1 SSHAT and CDR2 FNYEAQ (reference sequence). V shed 10 bases, J shed 7 bases, and the junction held 8 bases outside the gene matches. In nucleotides, the CDR3 is TGTGCCATCTCCTCGGGGGGGGTCGGGGAGCTGTTTTTT. This gives the protein CAISSGGVGELFF.

V is TRBV6-1 and J is TRBJ1-5; maybe TRBD1 (5 bases). Per germline, CDR1 MNHNS and CDR2 SASEGT. The CDR3 is 15 amino acids. The germline V and J ends were trimmed by 8 bases and 0 bases, with 14 bases remaining between them. The CDR3 is CASLPRDRSNQPQHF. In DNA form, the CDR3 reads TGTGCCAGCCTCCCCAGGGACCGTAGCAATCAGCCCCAGCATTTT.

V gene TRBV27 combines with J gene TRBJ2-3, with 7 bases that match TRBD2. The CDR3 extends over 16 amino acids. Germline V CDR1 and CDR2: MNHEY, SMNVEV (reference sequence). V shed 5 bases and J 1 base; nucleotides not matched to a gene: 9. The CDR3 sequence: CASSPLGGEGTDTQYF. The CDR3 DNA reads as TGTGCCAGCAGTCCCCTGGGGGGGGAGGGCACAGATACGCAGTATTTT.

The chain links TRBV28 to TRBJ2-7, with a tentative D call TRBD2 (6 bases). This CDR3 region has 13 residues. Trimming took 1 base from V and 4 from J, leaving 8 bases between them. CDR1 is MDHEN and CDR2 is SYDVKM in the germline V gene. The CDR3 region is CASSLSGGYEQYF. The CDR3 DNA reads as TGTGCCAGCAGTTTATCCGGAGGGTACGAGCAGTACTTC.